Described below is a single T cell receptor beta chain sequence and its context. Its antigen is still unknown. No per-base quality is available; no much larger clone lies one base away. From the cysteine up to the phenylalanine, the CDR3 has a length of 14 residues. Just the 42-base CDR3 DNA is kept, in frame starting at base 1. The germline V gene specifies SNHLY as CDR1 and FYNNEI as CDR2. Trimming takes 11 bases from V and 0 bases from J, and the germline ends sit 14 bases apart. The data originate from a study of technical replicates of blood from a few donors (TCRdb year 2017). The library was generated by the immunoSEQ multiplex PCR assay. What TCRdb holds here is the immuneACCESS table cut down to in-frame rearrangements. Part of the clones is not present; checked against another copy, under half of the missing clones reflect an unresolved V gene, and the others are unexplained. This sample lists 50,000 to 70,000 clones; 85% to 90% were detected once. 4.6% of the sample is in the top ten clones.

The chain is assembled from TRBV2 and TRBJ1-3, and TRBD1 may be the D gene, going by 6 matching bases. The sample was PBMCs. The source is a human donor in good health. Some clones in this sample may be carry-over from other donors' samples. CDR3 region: CASTGGLSGNTIYF. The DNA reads TGTGCCTCAACGGGGGGCCTCTCTGGAAACACCATATATTTT.